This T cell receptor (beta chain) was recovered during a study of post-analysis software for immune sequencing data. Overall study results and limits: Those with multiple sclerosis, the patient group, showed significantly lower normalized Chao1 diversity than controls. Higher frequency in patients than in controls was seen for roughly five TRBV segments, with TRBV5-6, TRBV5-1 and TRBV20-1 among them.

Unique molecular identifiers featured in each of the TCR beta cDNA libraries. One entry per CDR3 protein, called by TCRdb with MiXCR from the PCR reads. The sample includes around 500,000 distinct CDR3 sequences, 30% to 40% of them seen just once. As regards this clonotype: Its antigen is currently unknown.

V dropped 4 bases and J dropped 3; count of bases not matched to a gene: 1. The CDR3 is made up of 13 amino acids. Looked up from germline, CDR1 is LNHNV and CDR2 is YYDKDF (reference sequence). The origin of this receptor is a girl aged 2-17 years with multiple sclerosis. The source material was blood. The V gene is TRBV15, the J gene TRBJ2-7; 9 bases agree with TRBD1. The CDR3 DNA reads TGTGCCACCAGCAAGGGACAGGGCTACGAGCAGTACTTC. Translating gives CATSKGQGYEQYF.